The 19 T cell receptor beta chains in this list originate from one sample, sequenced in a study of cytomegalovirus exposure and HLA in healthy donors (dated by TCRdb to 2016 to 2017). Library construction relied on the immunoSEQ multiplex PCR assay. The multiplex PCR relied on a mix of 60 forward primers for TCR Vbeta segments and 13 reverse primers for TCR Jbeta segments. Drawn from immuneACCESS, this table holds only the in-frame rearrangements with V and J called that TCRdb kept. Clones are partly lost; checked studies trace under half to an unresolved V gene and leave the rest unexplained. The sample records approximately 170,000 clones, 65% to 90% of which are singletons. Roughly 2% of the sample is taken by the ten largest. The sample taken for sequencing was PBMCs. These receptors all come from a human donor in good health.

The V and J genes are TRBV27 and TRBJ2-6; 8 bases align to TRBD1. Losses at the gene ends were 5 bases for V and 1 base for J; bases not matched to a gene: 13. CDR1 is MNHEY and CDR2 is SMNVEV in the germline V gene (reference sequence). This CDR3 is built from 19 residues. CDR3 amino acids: CASSTYRRTGRSGANVLTF. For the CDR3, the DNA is TGTGCCAGCAGTACCTACCGCCGGACAGGGAGGTCTGGGGCCAACGTCCTGACTTTC.

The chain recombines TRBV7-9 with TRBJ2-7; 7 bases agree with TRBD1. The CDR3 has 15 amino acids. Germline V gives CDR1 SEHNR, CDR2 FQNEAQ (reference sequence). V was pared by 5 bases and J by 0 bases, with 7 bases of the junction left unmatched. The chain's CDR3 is CASSQEQGFSYEQYF. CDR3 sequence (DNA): TGTGCCAGCAGCCAGGAACAGGGGTTCTCCTACGAGCAGTACTTC.

CDR3 coding DNA: TGTGCCTGGGGGGAGCAGGCCTATGGCTACACCTTC. Its translation is CAWGEQAYGYTF. This chain joins TRBV30 and TRBJ1-2; no definite D call. V was cut by 5 bases and J by 4 bases, with 11 bases left in between. CDR1 and CDR2 (germline): GTSNPN, SVGIG (reference sequence). The CDR3 runs to 12 residues.

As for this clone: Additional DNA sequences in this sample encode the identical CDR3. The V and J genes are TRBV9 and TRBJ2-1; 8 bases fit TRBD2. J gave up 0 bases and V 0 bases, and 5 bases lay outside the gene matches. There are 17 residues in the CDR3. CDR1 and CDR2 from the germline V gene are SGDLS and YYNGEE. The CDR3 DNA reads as TGTGCCAGCAGCGTAGGGGCGGGGGGAAGCTCCTACAATGAGCAGTTCTTC. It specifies CASSVGAGGSSYNEQFF.

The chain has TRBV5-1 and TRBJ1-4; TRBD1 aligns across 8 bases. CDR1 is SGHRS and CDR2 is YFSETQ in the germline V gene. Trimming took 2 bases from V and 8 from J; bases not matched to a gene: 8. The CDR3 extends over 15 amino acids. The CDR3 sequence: CASSFGTGGGEKLFF. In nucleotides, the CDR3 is TGCGCCAGCAGCTTCGGGACAGGCGGCGGGGAAAAACTGTTTTTT.

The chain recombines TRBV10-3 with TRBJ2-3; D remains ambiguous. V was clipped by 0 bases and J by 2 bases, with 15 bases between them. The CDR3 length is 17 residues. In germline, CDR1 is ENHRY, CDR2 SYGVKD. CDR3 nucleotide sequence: TGTGCCATCAGTGAGTCTTTGGGCTTACAAATCACAGATACGCAGTATTTT. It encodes CAISESLGLQITDTQYF.

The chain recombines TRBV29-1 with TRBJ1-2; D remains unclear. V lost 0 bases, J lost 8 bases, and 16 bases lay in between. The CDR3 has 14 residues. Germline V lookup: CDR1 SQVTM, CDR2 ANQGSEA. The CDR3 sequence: CSVEDPPPKSGYTF. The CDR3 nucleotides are TGCAGCGTTGAAGATCCACCCCCAAAAAGCGGCTACACCTTC.

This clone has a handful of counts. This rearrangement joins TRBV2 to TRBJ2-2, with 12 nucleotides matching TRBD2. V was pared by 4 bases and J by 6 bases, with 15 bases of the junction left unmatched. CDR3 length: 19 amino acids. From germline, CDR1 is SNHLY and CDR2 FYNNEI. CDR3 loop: CASSVLLAGGRSYAGELFF. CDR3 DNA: TGTGCCAGCAGTGTACTCCTAGCGGGGGGGCGAAGTTACGCCGGGGAGCTGTTTTTT.

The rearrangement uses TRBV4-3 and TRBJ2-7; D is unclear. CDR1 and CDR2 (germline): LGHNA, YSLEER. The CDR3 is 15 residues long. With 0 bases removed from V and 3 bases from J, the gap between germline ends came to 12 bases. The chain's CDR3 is CASSQELLGSYEQYF. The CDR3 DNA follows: TGCGCCAGCAGCCAAGAGCTTTTGGGCAGCTACGAGCAGTACTTC.

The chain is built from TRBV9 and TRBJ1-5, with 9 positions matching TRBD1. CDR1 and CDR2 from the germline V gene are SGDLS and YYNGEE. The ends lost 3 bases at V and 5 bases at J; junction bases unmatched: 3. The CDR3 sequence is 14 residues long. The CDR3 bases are TGTGCCAGCAGCGCAGGGACAGGGTATCAGCCCCAGCATTTT. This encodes CASSAGTGYQPQHF.

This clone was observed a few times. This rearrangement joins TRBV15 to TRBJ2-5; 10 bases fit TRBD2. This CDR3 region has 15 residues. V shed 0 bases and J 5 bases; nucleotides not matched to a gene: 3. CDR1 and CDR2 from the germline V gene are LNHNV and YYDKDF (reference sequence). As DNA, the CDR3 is TGTGCCACCAGCAGAGAAAGCGGGGGGGCGGAGACCCAGTACTTC. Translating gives CATSRESGGAETQYF. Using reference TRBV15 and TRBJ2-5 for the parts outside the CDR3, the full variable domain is DAMVIQNPRYQVTQFGKPVTLSCSQTLNHNVMYWYQQKSSQAPKLLFHYYDKDFNNEADTPDNFQSRRPNTSFCFLDIRSPGLGDTAMYLCATSRESGGAETQYFGPGTRLLVL.

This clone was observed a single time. The DNA of the CDR3 is TGTGCCATCCTCCAGGGGGCCGCGAACACCGGGGAGCTGTTTTTT. Residues: CAILQGAANTGELFF. This chain connects TRBV10-3 to TRBJ2-2; TRBD1 aligns across 8 bases. There are 15 residues in the CDR3. J lost 0 bases, V lost 8 bases, and 5 bases had no gene match. CDR1 is ENHRY, CDR2 SYGVKD, per germline.

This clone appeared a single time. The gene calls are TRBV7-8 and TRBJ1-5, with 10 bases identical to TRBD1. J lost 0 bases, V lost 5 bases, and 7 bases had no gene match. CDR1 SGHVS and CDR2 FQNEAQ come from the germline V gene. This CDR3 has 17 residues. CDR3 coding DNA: TGTGCCAGCAGCAACAGGACAGGGGGATATAGCAATCAGCCCCAGCATTTT. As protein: CASSNRTGGYSNQPQHF.

CDR3 region: CASSHRDSSGYTF. The CDR3 nucleotides are TGTGCCAGCAGCCACAGGGATTCGAGTGGCTACACCTTC. The chain uses TRBV7-9 and TRBJ1-2, with a possible D match to TRBD1 (6 bases). This CDR3 is built from 13 residues. Germline assignment: CDR1 SEHNR and CDR2 FQNEAQ (reference sequence). Trimming removed 5 bases from V and 7 bases from J, with 14 bases in between. Full variable domain (outside the CDR3, taken from reference TRBV7-9 and TRBJ1-2): DTGVSQNPRHKITKRGQNVTFRCDPISEHNRLYWYRQTLGQGPEFLTYFQNEAQLEKSRLLSDRFSAERPKGSFSTLEIQRTEQGDSAMYLCASSHRDSSGYTFGSGTRLTVV.

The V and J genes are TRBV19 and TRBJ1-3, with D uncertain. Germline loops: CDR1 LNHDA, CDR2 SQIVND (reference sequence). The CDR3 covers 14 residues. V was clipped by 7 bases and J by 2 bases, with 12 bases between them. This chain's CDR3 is CASKPLLAGNTIYF. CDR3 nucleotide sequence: TGTGCCAGTAAGCCCCTACTTGCTGGAAACACCATATATTTT.

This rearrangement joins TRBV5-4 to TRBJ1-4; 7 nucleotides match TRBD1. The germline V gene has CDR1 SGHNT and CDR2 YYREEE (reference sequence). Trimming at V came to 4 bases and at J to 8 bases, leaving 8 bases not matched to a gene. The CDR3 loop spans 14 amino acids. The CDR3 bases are TGTGCCAGCAGCCACACAGGGGTCCGGGAAAAACTGTTTTTT. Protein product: CASSHTGVREKLFF.

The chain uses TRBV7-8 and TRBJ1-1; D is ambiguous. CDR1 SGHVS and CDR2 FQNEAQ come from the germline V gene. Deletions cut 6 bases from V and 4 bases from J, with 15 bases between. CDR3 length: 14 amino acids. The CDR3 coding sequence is TGTGCCAGCAGTTCCGGGAAAGTGGTCACTGAAGCTTTCTTT. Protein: CASSSGKVVTEAFF. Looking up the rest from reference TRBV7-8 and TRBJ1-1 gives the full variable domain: GAGVSQSPRYKVAKRGQDVALRCDPISGHVSLFWYQQALGQGPEFLTYFQNEAQLDKSGLPSDRFFAERPEGSVSTLKIQRTQQEDSAVYLCASSSGKVVTEAFFGQGTRLTVV.

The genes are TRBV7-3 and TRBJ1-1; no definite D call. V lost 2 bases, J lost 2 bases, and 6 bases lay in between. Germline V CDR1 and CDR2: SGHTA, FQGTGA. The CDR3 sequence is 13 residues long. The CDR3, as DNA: TGTGCCAGCAGCTTATCTGGCAACACTGAAGCTTTCTTT. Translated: CASSLSGNTEAFF. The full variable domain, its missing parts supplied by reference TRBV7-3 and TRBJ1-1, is GAGVSQTPSNKVTEKGKYVELRCDPISGHTALYWYRQSLGQGPEFLIYFQGTGAADDSGLPNDRFFAVRPEGSVSTLKIQRTERGDSAVYLCASSLSGNTEAFFGQGTRLTVV.

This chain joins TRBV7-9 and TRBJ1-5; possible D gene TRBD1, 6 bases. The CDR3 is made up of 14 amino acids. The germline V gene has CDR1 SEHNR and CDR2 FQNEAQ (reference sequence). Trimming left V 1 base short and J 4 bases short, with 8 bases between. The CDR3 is CASSLEGGNQPQHF. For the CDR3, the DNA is TGTGCCAGCAGCTTAGAAGGGGGTAATCAGCCCCAGCATTTT.